The 10 T cell receptor beta chains below were found in one sample sequenced in a study of identifying expanded T cells in peripheral blood. Libraries were prepared by immunoSEQ multiplex PCR; TCRdb keeps only in-frame clonotypes and omits some of them. This repertoire shows about 82,000 clones, approximately 90% found once; its top ten account for roughly 7.7%. Sample: blood. The source is a person aged 18-69 years in good health.

This clone was seen once. The chain joins TRBV7-3 to TRBJ1-2, with a weak D call TRBD1 (5 bases). CDR1 and CDR2 from the germline V gene are SGHTA and FQGTGA. CDR3 length: 15 residues. Trimming stripped 5 bases from V and 0 bases from J, with 13 bases between. CDR3 nucleotide sequence: TGTGCCAGCAGCCCTGTGGGGCAACCTAACTATGGCTACACCTTC. This translates into CASSPVGQPNYGYTF.

V usage is TRBV6-6 and J usage is TRBJ2-7; D is undetermined. Germline CDR1 reads MNHNY; CDR2 reads SVGAGI (reference sequence). The CDR3 extends over 14 amino acids. The V gene lost 7 bases and the J gene lost 2 bases, with 15 bases spanning the gap. The CDR3 DNA reads as TGTGCCAGCACCAAAAAAGTCGGTGCCTACGAGCAGTACTTC. Its translation is CASTKKVGAYEQYF.

The rearrangement joins TRBV30 to TRBJ2-1; no definite D call. CDR1 and CDR2 from the germline V gene are GTSNPN and SVGIG (reference sequence). There are 13 residues in the CDR3. For the CDR3, the DNA is TGTGCTGGGAATGAGGCCGGTGGGCCTGAGCAGTTCTTC. This sequence encodes CAGNEAGGPEQFF.

This chain joins TRBV10-3 and TRBJ2-7; the D gene is possibly TRBD2 (6 bases). CDR3 size: 14 residues. Trimming cost V 10 bases and J 0 bases, with 16 bases left between them. Per the germline V gene, CDR1 is ENHRY and CDR2 is SYGVKD. This chain's CDR3 is CATAGTQSSYEQYF. The CDR3 DNA reads as TGTGCCACCGCCGGGACTCAAAGCTCCTACGAGCAGTACTTC.

V is TRBV7-2 and J is TRBJ1-2; D unresolved. The CDR3 runs to 15 residues. V lost 0 bases and J 2 bases, leaving 10 bases between the germline ends. Germline V gene lookup returns CDR1 SGHTA and CDR2 FQGNSA. Written as DNA, the CDR3 is TGTGCCAGCAGCTTAGCGGCGGTATTCAACTATGGCTACACCTTC. Translating it yields CASSLAAVFNYGYTF.

This chain connects TRBV5-5 to TRBJ2-7, with 7 nucleotides matching TRBD1. Looked up from germline, CDR1 is SGHKS and CDR2 is YYEKEE (reference sequence). The CDR3 is 14 residues long. The J segment lost 3 bases and the V segment lost 0 bases, leaving 3 bases of the junction unmatched. CDR3: CASSLGDRFYEQYF. In DNA, the CDR3 is TGTGCCAGCAGCTTGGGGGACAGATTCTACGAGCAGTACTTC.

This chain connects TRBV19 to TRBJ2-1, with 7 nucleotides matching TRBD1. This CDR3 is built from 16 residues. CDR1 is LNHDA, CDR2 SQIVND, per germline (reference sequence). Trimming removed 5 bases from V and 2 bases from J; junction bases left unmatched: 9. CDR3 DNA: TGTGCCAGTAGTCCGTTGACAGGGATTGCCTACAATGAGCAGTTCTTC. This translates into CASSPLTGIAYNEQFF.

This chain links TRBV9 with TRBJ2-7; TRBD2 aligns across 11 bases. Trimming removed 3 bases from V and 1 base from J; junction bases left unmatched: 0. The CDR3 extends over 14 amino acids. CDR1 and CDR2 (germline): SGDLS, YYNGEE. The CDR3 DNA is TGTGCCAGCAGCGGGACTAGCGGGTCCTACGAGCAGTACTTC. Its translation: CASSGTSGSYEQYF. The variable domain in full, with the rest retrieved from reference TRBV9 and TRBJ2-7, is DSGVTQTPKHLITATGQRVTLRCSPRSGDLSVYWYQQSLDQGLQFLIQYYNGEERAKGNILERFSAQQFPDLHSELNLSSLELGDSALYFCASSGTSGSYEQYFGPGTRLTVT.

The chain is built from TRBV27 and TRBJ1-2, with D possibly TRBD1 on 5 matching bases. The CDR3 is 13 residues long. Trimming stripped 6 bases from V and 7 bases from J, with 15 bases between. Per germline, CDR1 MNHEY and CDR2 SMNVEV (reference sequence). The CDR3 DNA follows: TGTGCCAGCAGGGGTACGACAGAACTTGGCTACACCTTC. Protein: CASRGTTELGYTF.

The J gene is TRBJ1-6, the V gene TRBV10-2, with 9 bases fitting TRBD1. Germline CDR1 is WSHSY and CDR2 is SAAADI. The CDR3 runs to 20 residues. The ends lost 3 bases at V and 10 bases at J; junction bases unmatched: 22. Here the CDR3 reads CASSERVRTGVALGESPLHF. The CDR3 DNA sequence: TGCGCCAGCAGTGAAAGAGTAAGGACAGGGGTCGCCTTGGGAGAATCACCCCTCCACTTT.